Presented here are 21 T cell receptor beta chains from one specimen sequenced in a study of beta chain features in type 1 diabetes. Antigens of these TCRs are unknown. Of the isolated RNA, all was reverse transcribed, and so the sequenced material was expressed TCRB transcripts. Profiling relied on immunoSEQ multiplex PCR, and the TCRdb table lists in-frame clones only, not all of them. The sample yields 310,000 or so clones, approximately 15% seen once. Study outcomes and limitations: Patients with Type 1 diabetes showed moderately but significantly shorter TCRB CDR3s in all four CD4+ subsets.

What was sequenced was naive CD4+ T cells from blood. All receptors come from a man aged 18 to 35 with type 1 diabetes.

The chain couples TRBV18 to TRBJ2-5; TRBD2 agrees at 8 bases. The CDR3 sequence is 13 residues long. V gave up 5 bases and J gave up 4 bases; unmatched junction bases: 3. In germline, CDR1 is KGHSH, CDR2 LQKENI. The CDR3 spells CASSAGLAETQYF. CDR3 nucleotide sequence: TGTGCCAGCTCAGCAGGACTAGCAGAGACCCAGTACTTC.

This clone was recorded a few times. The J gene is TRBJ2-3, the V gene TRBV4-1, with D unclear. From germline, CDR1 is MGHRA and CDR2 YSYEKL. Trimming cost V 1 base and J 2 bases, with 4 bases left between them. The CDR3 contains 13 residues. The CDR3 here is CASSQVSTDTQYF. Here the CDR3 DNA reads TGCGCCAGCAGCCAAGTCTCCACAGATACGCAGTATTTT.

This clone was found a few times. The gene calls are TRBV2 and TRBJ1-5, with a possible D match to TRBD1 (5 bases). Trimming stripped 6 bases from V and 0 bases from J, with 6 bases between. CDR3 size: 13 residues. Germline assignment: CDR1 SNHLY and CDR2 FYNNEI. The DNA for the CDR3 is TGTGCCAGCAGACAGGATAGCAATCAGCCCCAGCATTTT. This sequence encodes CASRQDSNQPQHF. The variable domain in full, completed from reference TRBV2 and TRBJ1-5, reads EPEVTQTPSHQVTQMGQEVILRCVPISNHLYFYWYRQILGQKVEFLVSFYNNEISEKSEIFDDQFSVERPDGSNFTLKIRSTKLEDSAMYFCASRQDSNQPQHFGDGTRLSIL.

This clone has a handful of counts. The V and J genes are TRBV19 and TRBJ2-3; tentatively, D is TRBD1 (6 bases). CDR1 and CDR2 (germline): LNHDA, SQIVND (reference sequence). V was cut by 0 bases and J by 5 bases, with 15 bases left in between. This CDR3 contains 16 residues. CDR3 bases: TGTGCCAGTAGTATAGAGGGAAGGACAGTCGGAGATACGCAGTATTTT. Its protein product is CASSIEGRTVGDTQYF.

This clone was recorded a few times. This chain connects TRBV18 to TRBJ2-5; D ambiguous. The germline V gene encodes CDR1 KGHSH and CDR2 LQKENI. The length of the CDR3 is 13 residues. The germline V and J ends were trimmed by 8 bases and 0 bases, with 10 bases remaining between them. This CDR3 reads CASAPGDQETQYF. As DNA, the CDR3 is TGTGCCAGCGCGCCTGGAGACCAAGAGACCCAGTACTTC. The whole variable domain, remainder taken from reference TRBV18 and TRBJ2-5, is NAGVMQNPRHLVRRRGQEARLRCSPMKGHSHVYWYRQLPEEGLKFMVYLQKENIIDESGMPKERFSAEFPKEGPSILRIQQVVRGDSAAYFCASAPGDQETQYFGPGTRLLVL.

This clone occurred a few times. The chain has TRBV10-3 and TRBJ2-7; 11 bases agree with TRBD1. This CDR3 comprises 14 residues. Germline CDR1 reads ENHRY; CDR2 reads SYGVKD. Losses at the gene ends were 10 bases for V and 5 bases for J; bases not matched to a gene: 10. CDR3 loop: CATKGRDRGDEQYF. CDR3 sequence (DNA): TGTGCCACCAAGGGCCGGGACAGGGGGGACGAGCAGTACTTC.

This clone is a singleton in its sample. The V and J genes are TRBV6-5 and TRBJ1-2, with D uncertain. Trimming left V 4 bases short and J 6 bases short, with 12 bases between. The CDR3 is made up of 13 amino acids. The V gene's germline CDR1 is MNHEY and CDR2 SVGAGI. CDR3 DNA: TGTGCCAGCAGTTTTAAACTGCTGAATGGCTACACCTTC. Amino acids: CASSFKLLNGYTF.

This clone was counted only a few times. This chain uses TRBV7-9 with TRBJ1-6; no clear D. Germline CDR1 and CDR2: SEHNR and FQNEAQ (reference sequence). Trimming took off 5 bases at V and 10 bases at J, with 15 bases between the two ends. CDR3 length: 14 residues. In DNA, the CDR3 is TGTGCCAGCAGCCGGACTGGGGAGGGATCACCCCTCCACTTT. It yields the protein CASSRTGEGSPLHF.

The chain recombines TRBV29-1 with TRBJ1-1; 7 positions agree with TRBD1. CDR1 is SQVTM, CDR2 ANQGSEA, per germline. There are 13 residues in the CDR3. J was trimmed by 1 base and V by 6 bases; bases with no gene match: 5. The CDR3 reads CSVQGQRNTEAFF. CDR3 bases: TGCAGCGTACAGGGACAGCGGAACACTGAAGCTTTCTTT. The entire variable domain, with the rest obtained from reference TRBV29-1 and TRBJ1-1, is as follows: SAVISQKPSRDICQRGTSLTIQCQVDSQVTMMFWYRQQPGQSLTLIATANQGSEATYESGFVIDKFPISRPNLTFSTLTVSNMSPEDSSIYLCSVQGQRNTEAFFGQGTRLTVV.

This clone was found a few times. The chain uses TRBV28 and TRBJ2-1, with 7 bases fitting TRBD2. Germline V gene data show CDR1 as MDHEN and CDR2 as SYDVKM. The CDR3 sequence is 13 residues long. V shed 8 bases and J 4 bases; nucleotides not matched to a gene: 5. The CDR3 region is CASALAEYNEQFF. CDR3 coding DNA: TGTGCCAGCGCCCTAGCGGAATACAATGAGCAGTTCTTC.

This clone was seen just once. The gene calls are TRBV27 and TRBJ2-3; 8 bases agree with TRBD2. The germline V gene has CDR1 MNHEY and CDR2 SMNVEV (reference sequence). J was trimmed by 2 bases and V by 3 bases; bases with no gene match: 16. This CDR3 has 19 amino acids. In nucleotides, the CDR3 is TGTGCCAGCAGTTTTCGACGTAGCGGGGCTTACCAATTCACAGATACGCAGTATTTT. Translation: CASSFRRSGAYQFTDTQYF.

A few counts support this clone. The V call is TRBV5-1, the J call TRBJ2-3, with a weak D call TRBD2 (5 bases). The V end lost 1 base, the J end lost 1 base, and 10 bases lay between the germline ends. The CDR3 totals 15 residues. Germline loops: CDR1 SGHRS, CDR2 YFSETQ. The CDR3 bases are TGCGCCAGCAGCTTGATGAGGGAGCGCACAGATACGCAGTATTTT. Its protein is CASSLMRERTDTQYF.

The sample holds a few counts of this clone. The V and J genes are TRBV27 and TRBJ1-1; 8 bases line up with TRBD1. Germline V CDR1 and CDR2: MNHEY, SMNVEV (reference sequence). The CDR3 is 14 amino acids. The V gene end was trimmed by 6 bases and the J gene end by 1 base; junction bases not matched to a gene: 4. The CDR3 DNA reads TGTGCCAGCAGAAGACAGGGGAAGAACACTGAAGCTTTCTTT. Protein product: CASRRQGKNTEAFF.

The rearrangement uses TRBV7-2 and TRBJ2-7; 10 bases fit TRBD2. The CDR3 extends over 15 amino acids. The J segment lost 2 bases and the V segment lost 2 bases, leaving 3 bases of the junction unmatched. CDR1 and CDR2 from the germline V gene are SGHTA and FQGNSA. CDR3 in DNA: TGTGCCAGCAGCTTAACCCTAGCGGGAGCCTACGAGCAGTACTTC. This codes for CASSLTLAGAYEQYF.

The chain has TRBV19 and TRBJ2-4, with D perhaps matching TRBD2 (5 bases). Germline V lookup: CDR1 LNHDA, CDR2 SQIVND (reference sequence). Trimming shortened V by 6 bases and J by 3 bases, and 12 bases separated the two germline ends. There are 14 residues in the CDR3. For the CDR3, the DNA is TGTGCCAGTAGCCTAGACGGAGGCAAAAACATTCAGTACTTC. Its protein is CASSLDGGKNIQYF.

The genes are TRBV5-1 and TRBJ2-5, with 7 bases aligning to TRBD2. The junction had 0 bases not matched to a gene; V was cut back by 0 bases and J by 1 base. The CDR3 has 14 amino acids. Germline loops: CDR1 SGHRS, CDR2 YFSETQ. CDR3 region: CASSLGTSQETQYF. DNA of the CDR3: TGCGCCAGCAGCTTGGGGACTAGCCAAGAGACCCAGTACTTC.

This clone was counted a few times. The V call is TRBV28, the J call TRBJ2-5; weak D call: TRBD2 (6 bases). The V gene's germline CDR1 is MDHEN and CDR2 SYDVKM. The CDR3 has 12 amino acids. V lost 7 bases and J 7 bases, leaving 13 bases between the germline ends. The CDR3 DNA is TGTGCCAGCAAGCAATCGGGGGTGACCCAGTACTTC. Its translation: CASKQSGVTQYF.

The genes are TRBV5-6 and TRBJ2-3, with 9 bases that match TRBD1. V was clipped by 2 bases and J by 7 bases; unmatched bases: 8. The CDR3 is 15 amino acids. In germline, CDR1 is SGHDT, CDR2 YYEEEE. The CDR3: CASSLPGQGLNTQYF. The CDR3 DNA is TGTGCCAGCAGCTTACCGGGACAGGGACTGAATACGCAGTATTTT.

This clone was picked up a small number of times. This chain connects TRBV30 to TRBJ1-1; no clear D. The germline V gene encodes CDR1 GTSNPN and CDR2 SVGIG (reference sequence). The CDR3 length is 13 residues. Between the trimmed V and J ends, which lost 0 bases and 1 base, there was a span of 6 bases. CDR3 nucleotides: TGTGCCTGGAGTGTAGCGTGGAACACTGAAGCTTTCTTT. It is translated as CAWSVAWNTEAFF.

The chain joins TRBV7-8 to TRBJ2-5, with D possibly TRBD2 on 5 matching bases. The V gene's germline CDR1 is SGHVS and CDR2 FQNEAQ. V was pared by 5 bases and J by 4 bases, with 14 bases between. The length of the CDR3 is 14 residues. CDR3 amino acids: CASSPAVSGETQYF. As DNA, the CDR3 is TGTGCCAGCAGCCCCGCGGTCAGCGGAGAGACCCAGTACTTC.

The V and J genes are TRBV29-1 and TRBJ2-7; 9 bases align to TRBD1. V shed 7 bases, J shed 7 bases, and the junction held 11 bases outside the gene matches. This CDR3 has 13 amino acids. Per the germline V gene, CDR1 is SQVTM and CDR2 is ANQGSEA. CDR3 sequence reads: CSASTGGRSEQYF. Here the CDR3 DNA reads TGCAGCGCTTCGACAGGGGGGAGGTCAGAGCAGTACTTC.